This note documents a single TCR beta chain sequence. The sample originates from a study of blood T cell repertoires in COVID-19. For the study at large: The United States, Italy and Spain provided the acute and convalescent COVID-19 samples.

Assay used: immunoSEQ multiplex PCR; TCRdb lists only in-frame clones, some missing. The sample includes 250,000 to 400,000 clones, about nine tenths of them seen just once. Those who participated ranged in age from roughly 18 to 90 years and resided in about 24 US areas. CDR3 length equals 17 residues. In germline, CDR1 is SGHRS, CDR2 YFSETQ. V gave up 4 bases and J gave up 5 bases, with 25 bases separating them. Sample: PBMCs or T cells enriched from blood (not recorded which). The TCR was taken from a man aged 55 to 70 who had recovered from COVID-19. The chain couples TRBV5-1 to TRBJ2-7; tentative D call: TRBD1 (8 bases). CDR3 sequence (DNA): TGCGCCAGCAGCCTCGGGACAGGAGCGGGAAAGTCCCACGAGCAGTACTTC. Protein product: CASSLGTGAGKSHEQYF.